The TCR beta chain under discussion was sequenced for a study of control samples from healthy donors and cancer patients. Clones were sequenced by immunoSEQ multiplex PCR, and TCRdb holds only the in-frame ones, with some missing. The data hold 95,000 to 150,000 clones, with more than 75% observed a single time. V was shortened by 5 bases and J by 7 bases, with 10 bases between the two germline ends. CDR1 is MNHEY and CDR2 is SVGEGT in the germline V gene. The CDR3 extends over 12 amino acids. J is TRBJ2-3 and V is TRBV6-2 or TRBV6-3; tentative D call: TRBD1 (7 bases). Sequenced material: blood. This receptor was taken from a man younger than 35 in good health. CDR3 region: CASSQGGNTQYF. CDR3 in DNA: TGTGCCAGCAGTCAGGGGGGAAATACGCAGTATTTT.